Listed below are T cell receptor beta chains from one sample, sequenced in a study of blood T cell repertoires in COVID-19. Repertoires were generated with immunoSEQ multiplex PCR, while TCRdb's copy carries only in-frame clones and drops some. The sample records 150,000 or so clones, about 86% being singletons. Material for sequencing was peripheral blood. Every receptor here comes from a woman in her 70s with acute or convalescent COVID-19. CDR3s include the opening cysteine and the closing phenylalanine or tryptophan. The D gene is left open where the match is weak. Only part of the rows carry a size: once, few, many, or a class if the clone is expanded.

-	TRBJ1-3	TRBD1	TRBV29-1	CSVEAGQGARNTIYF	TGCAGCGTTGAAGCGGGACAGGGGGCTCGAAACACCATATATTTT
-	TRBJ1-3	TRBD1	TRBV7-8	CASSTLDRRNTIYF	TGTGCCAGCAGCACGCTGGACAGGCGAAACACCATATATTTT
-	TRBJ2-7	TRBD1	TRBV7-2	CASSPDRGREQYF	TGTGCCAGCAGTCCTGACAGGGGTCGCGAGCAGTACTTC
-	TRBJ2-6	TRBD1	TRBV9	CASSPRTGAPSGANVLTF	TGTGCCAGCAGCCCCCGGACAGGGGCCCCCTCTGGGGCCAACGTCCTGACTTTC
few	TRBJ1-2	TRBD1	TRBV19	CASSIVVGQGGHGYTF	TGTGCCAGTAGTATAGTGGTGGGACAGGGAGGCCATGGCTACACCTTC
-	TRBJ2-5	TRBD1	TRBV29-1	CSVDSGQGVTQYF	TGCAGCGTTGATTCGGGACAGGGTGTGACCCAGTACTTC
-	TRBJ2-2	TRBD1	TRBV30	CAWTPDRVRFGLFF	TGTGCCTGGACCCCGGACAGGGTACGATTTGGGCTGTTTTTT
-	TRBJ1-1	TRBD1	TRBV11-3	CASSSGQGTEAFF	TGTGCCAGCAGCTCCGGACAGGGGACTGAAGCTTTCTTT
-	TRBJ2-5	-	TRBV7-2	CASSLQPGQETQYF	TGTGCCAGCAGCTTACAGCCGGGGCAAGAGACCCAGTACTTC
-	TRBJ1-3	-	TRBV7-2	CASSPTSARAGNTIYF	TGTGCCAGCAGCCCCACTTCGGCGAGGGCAGGAAACACCATATATTTT
few	TRBJ1-5	-	TRBV19	CASSSTRVGNQPQHF	TGTGCCAGTAGTAGCACTAGGGTGGGGAATCAGCCCCAGCATTTT
-	TRBJ2-2	-	TRBV11-2	CASSLGLRNTGELFF	TGTGCCAGCAGTTTGGGACTCCGGAACACCGGGGAGCTGTTTTTT
-	TRBJ2-5	TRBD2	TRBV2	CASSGGGNQETQYF	TGTGCCAGCAGTGGGGGGGGAAACCAAGAGACCCAGTACTTC
-	TRBJ1-2	TRBD1	TRBV4-3	CASSPRQGAYGYTF	TGCGCCAGCAGCCCAAGACAGGGTGCCTATGGCTACACCTTC
-	TRBJ1-1	TRBD1	TRBV4-2	CASSLRDRDTEAFF	TGTGCCAGCAGCCTCCGGGACAGGGATACTGAAGCTTTCTTT
-	TRBJ2-7	TRBD1	TRBV19	CASSIEQGFIISEQYF	TGTGCCAGTAGTATAGAACAGGGGTTTATAATATCGGAGCAGTACTTC
few	TRBJ1-2	-	TRBV4-2	CASSQGDTGGYTF	TGTGCCAGCAGCCAAGGGGACACGGGTGGCTACACCTTC
-	TRBJ2-1	TRBD2	TRBV19	CASSGTSGTYNEQFF	TGTGCCAGTAGTGGGACTAGCGGGACCTACAATGAGCAGTTCTTC
-	TRBJ1-3	TRBD1	TRBV5-1	CASTWTGVRSGNTIYF	TGCGCCAGCACATGGACAGGGGTTCGGAGTGGAAACACCATATATTTT
-	TRBJ1-4	-	TRBV6-5	CASSYSGRRGEKLFF	TGTGCCAGCAGTTACTCGGGCAGGCGAGGGGAAAAACTGTTTTTT
-	TRBJ2-2	-	TRBV23-1	CASSQRQAPSELFF	TGCGCCAGCAGTCAACGACAGGCCCCGAGCGAGCTGTTTTTT
-	TRBJ1-5	TRBD1	TRBV10-3	CAISESYLGQINQPQHF	TGTGCCATCAGTGAGTCATATTTGGGACAGATAAATCAGCCCCAGCATTTT
-	TRBJ1-1	-	TRBV4-2	CASSQDRRGTTEAFF	TGTGCCAGCAGCCAAGATCGGCGGGGGACGACTGAAGCTTTCTTT
-	TRBJ2-7	-	TRBV30	CAWTPVGGYEQYF	TGTGCCTGGACTCCCGTGGGGGGATACGAGCAGTACTTC
-	TRBJ1-2	-	TRBV27	CASSLGEGLSGYTF	TGTGCCAGCAGCCTAGGGGAAGGTTTAAGTGGCTACACCTTC
-	TRBJ2-5	TRBD1	TRBV6-5	CASSVGTGGLETQYF	TGTGCCAGCAGCGTGGGGACAGGGGGCTTGGAGACCCAGTACTTC
few	TRBJ1-6	-	TRBV27	CASSFRVAANSPLHF	TGTGCCAGCAGTTTTCGGGTTGCCGCTAATTCACCCCTCCACTTT
-	TRBJ1-1	-	TRBV28	CASSLLAEGTEAFF	TGTGCCAGCAGTTTATTGGCAGAGGGCACTGAAGCTTTCTTT
-	TRBJ2-1	TRBD1	TRBV3-1/TRBV3-2	CASSARDRALNEQFF	TGTGCCAGCAGCGCCCGGGACAGGGCTTTGAATGAGCAGTTCTTC
-	TRBJ2-5	-	TRBV6-2/TRBV6-3	CASSYVGQTQYF	TGTGCCAGCAGTTACGTCGGTCAGACCCAGTACTTC
-	TRBJ2-1	TRBD2	TRBV5-1	CASSYGLAQVDEQFF	TGCGCCAGCAGCTATGGACTAGCACAGGTCGATGAGCAGTTCTTC
-	TRBJ1-5	TRBD1	TRBV19	CASRPGQGVGPQHF	TGTGCCAGTAGGCCGGGACAGGGGGTCGGGCCCCAGCATTTT
-	TRBJ1-5	TRBD1	TRBV28	CASSLPPGQGHQPQHF	TGTGCCAGCAGCCTGCCTCCGGGACAGGGGCATCAGCCCCAGCATTTT
-	TRBJ1-1	TRBD1	TRBV2	CASSLTGTTEAFF	TGTGCCAGCAGCCTGACAGGGACCACTGAAGCTTTCTTT
once	TRBJ2-7	-	TRBV4-3	CASSQENGRDSRYEQYF	TGCGCCAGCAGCCAAGAGAATGGCCGGGACTCCAGGTACGAGCAGTACTTC
-	TRBJ1-6	-	TRBV6-5	CASRYLNSNSPLHF	TGTGCCAGCAGATACCTAAACTCGAATTCACCCCTCCACTTT
-	TRBJ2-7	TRBD2	TRBV6-6	CASSPTSGSTYEQYF	TGTGCCAGCAGTCCCACTAGCGGGTCTACCTACGAGCAGTACTTC
few	TRBJ2-2	-	TRBV15	CATSRTANTGELFF	TGTGCCACCAGCAGGACAGCGAACACCGGGGAGCTGTTTTTT
-	TRBJ1-2	-	TRBV6-5	CASSPGPEAYGYTF	TGTGCCAGCAGCCCCGGCCCGGAGGCCTATGGCTACACCTTC
-	TRBJ2-2	-	TRBV4-1	CASSVTGDLNTGELFF	TGCGCCAGCAGTGTCACGGGGGACCTGAACACCGGGGAGCTGTTTTTT
-	TRBJ1-2	-	TRBV4-2	CASSQDAAPATRGYTF	TGTGCCAGCAGCCAAGATGCGGCCCCAGCTACTCGGGGCTACACCTTC
few	TRBJ1-1	-	TRBV15	CATSRDSGTEAFF	TGTGCCACCAGCAGAGATTCGGGCACTGAAGCTTTCTTT
-	TRBJ1-3	-	TRBV5-1	CASRDSGNTIYF	TGCGCCAGCAGGGACAGTGGAAACACCATATATTTT
-	TRBJ2-5	TRBD2	TRBV9	CASSPESRLAGQETQYF	TGTGCCAGCAGCCCAGAAAGTCGACTAGCAGGCCAAGAGACCCAGTACTTC
-	TRBJ2-1	-	TRBV5-1	CASSPNNEQFF	TGCGCCAGCAGCCCAAACAATGAGCAGTTCTTC